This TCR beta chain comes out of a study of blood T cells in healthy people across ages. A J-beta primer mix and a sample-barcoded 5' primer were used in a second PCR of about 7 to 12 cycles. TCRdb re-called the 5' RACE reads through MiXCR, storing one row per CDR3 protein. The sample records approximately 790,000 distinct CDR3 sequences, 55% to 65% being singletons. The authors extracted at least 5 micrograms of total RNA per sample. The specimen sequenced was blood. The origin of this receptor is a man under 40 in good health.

The CDR3: CSGQDREVETQYF. The DNA of the CDR3 is TGCAGCGGGCAAGACAGGGAGGTAGAGACCCAGTACTTC. The J gene is TRBJ2-5, the V gene TRBV29-1, with D tentatively TRBD1 (7 bases). The CDR3 has 13 amino acids. The V gene's germline CDR1 is SQVTM and CDR2 ANQGSEA. The ends were cut back, 7 bases at V and 4 bases at J, with 16 bases in the middle.